This TCR beta chain came from a study of OX40 agonist ivuxolimab in advanced cancers. Whole-study context: Recorded diagnoses for dose-escalation patients were hepatocellular carcinoma, melanoma, renal cell or head and neck cancer.

This clone was seen a single time. What it binds is unknown. Germline V gene data show CDR1 as MNHEY and CDR2 as SMNVEV (reference sequence). The ends were cut back, 2 bases at V and 1 base at J, with 8 bases in the middle. This CDR3 contains 15 residues. Study results and limitations: Those patients achieving a partial response at 0.1-3.0 mg/kg showed among the lowest clonal expansion.

Using immunoSEQ multiplex PCR, the repertoire was profiled, and TCRdb retains in-frame clones only, with some absent. The sample holds roughly 100,000 clones, about nine tenths seen once. The chain links TRBV27 to TRBJ2-2; D remains ambiguous. The TCR was taken from an adult with an advanced solid tumor such as melanoma, head and neck, liver or kidney cancer. The sample in question was CD4+ or CD8+ T cells sorted from blood, obtained in a trial of the OX40 agonist ivuxolimab. The CDR3: CASSLRLGNTGELFF. The DNA of the CDR3 is TGTGCCAGCAGTTTAAGGCTGGGGAACACCGGGGAGCTGTTTTTT.